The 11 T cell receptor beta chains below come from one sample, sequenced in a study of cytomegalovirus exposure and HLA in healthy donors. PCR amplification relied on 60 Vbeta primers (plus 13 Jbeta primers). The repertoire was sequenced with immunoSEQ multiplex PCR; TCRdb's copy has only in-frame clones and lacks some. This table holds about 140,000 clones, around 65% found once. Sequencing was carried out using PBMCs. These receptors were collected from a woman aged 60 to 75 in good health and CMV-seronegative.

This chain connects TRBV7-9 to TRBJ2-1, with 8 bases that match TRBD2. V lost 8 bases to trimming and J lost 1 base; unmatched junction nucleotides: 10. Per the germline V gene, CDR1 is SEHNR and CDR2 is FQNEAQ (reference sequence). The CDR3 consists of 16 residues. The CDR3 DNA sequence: TGTGCCAGCGGAGGAGGTGTAGCGGGGTCCTACAATGAGCAGTTCTTC. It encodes CASGGGVAGSYNEQFF.

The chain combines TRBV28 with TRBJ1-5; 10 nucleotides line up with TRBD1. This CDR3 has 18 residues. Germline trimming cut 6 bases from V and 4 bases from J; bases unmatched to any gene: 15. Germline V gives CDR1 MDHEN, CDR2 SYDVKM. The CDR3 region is CASSNPPPWGQGNQPQHF. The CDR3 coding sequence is TGTGCCAGCAGCAACCCCCCCCCATGGGGACAGGGGAATCAGCCCCAGCATTTT.

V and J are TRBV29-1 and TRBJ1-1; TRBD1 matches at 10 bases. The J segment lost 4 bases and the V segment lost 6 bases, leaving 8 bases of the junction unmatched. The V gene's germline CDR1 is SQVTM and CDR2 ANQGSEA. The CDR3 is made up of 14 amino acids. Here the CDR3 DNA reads TGCAGCGTCGGGCTTGGGACAGGGGCCACTGAAGCTTTCTTT. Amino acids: CSVGLGTGATEAFF.

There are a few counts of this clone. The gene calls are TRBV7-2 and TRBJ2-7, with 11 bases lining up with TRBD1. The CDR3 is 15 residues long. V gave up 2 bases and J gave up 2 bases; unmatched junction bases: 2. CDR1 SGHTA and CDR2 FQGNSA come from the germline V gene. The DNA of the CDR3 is TGTGCCAGCAGCTTAATGGGACAGGGGGCCTACGAGCAGTACTTC. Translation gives CASSLMGQGAYEQYF.

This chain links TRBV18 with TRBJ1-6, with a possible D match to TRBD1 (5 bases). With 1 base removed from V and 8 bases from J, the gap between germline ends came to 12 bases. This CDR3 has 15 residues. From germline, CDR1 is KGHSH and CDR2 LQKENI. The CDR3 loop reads CASSPRMGQDSPLHF. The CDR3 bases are TGTGCCAGCTCACCACGGATGGGGCAGGATTCACCCCTCCACTTT. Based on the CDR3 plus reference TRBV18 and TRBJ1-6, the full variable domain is NAGVMQNPRHLVRRRGQEARLRCSPMKGHSHVYWYRQLPEEGLKFMVYLQKENIIDESGMPKERFSAEFPKEGPSILRIQQVVRGDSAAYFCASSPRMGQDSPLHFGNGTRLTVT.

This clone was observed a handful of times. This CDR3 is CASRATGNSNQPQHF. The CDR3 DNA is TGTGCCAGCAGGGCGACAGGTAATAGCAATCAGCCCCAGCATTTT. This rearrangement joins TRBV6-1 to TRBJ1-5; D may be TRBD1 (6 bases). Per germline, CDR1 MNHNS and CDR2 SASEGT. The CDR3 loop spans 15 amino acids. V was trimmed by 6 bases and J by 0 bases, leaving 12 bases between them.

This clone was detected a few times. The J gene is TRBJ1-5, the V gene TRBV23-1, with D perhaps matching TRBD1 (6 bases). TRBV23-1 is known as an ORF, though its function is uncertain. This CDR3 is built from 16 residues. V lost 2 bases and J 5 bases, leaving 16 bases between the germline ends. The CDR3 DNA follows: TGCGCCAGCAGTCAAGGTAACAGGGAGCTGGATCAGCCCCAGCATTTT. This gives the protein CASSQGNRELDQPQHF.

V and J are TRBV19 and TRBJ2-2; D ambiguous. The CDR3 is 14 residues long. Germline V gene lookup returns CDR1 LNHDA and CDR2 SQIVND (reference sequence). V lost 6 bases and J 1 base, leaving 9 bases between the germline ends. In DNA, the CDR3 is TGTGCCAGTAGCGTGGTGAGGAACACCGGGGAGCTGTTTTTT. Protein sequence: CASSVVRNTGELFF.

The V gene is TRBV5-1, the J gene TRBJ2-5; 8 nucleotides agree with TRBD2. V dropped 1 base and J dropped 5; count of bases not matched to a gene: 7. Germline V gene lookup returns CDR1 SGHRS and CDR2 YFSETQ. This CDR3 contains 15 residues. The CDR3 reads CASSLTSGSLETQYF. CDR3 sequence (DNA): TGCGCCAGCAGCTTGACCAGCGGGAGTCTGGAGACCCAGTACTTC.

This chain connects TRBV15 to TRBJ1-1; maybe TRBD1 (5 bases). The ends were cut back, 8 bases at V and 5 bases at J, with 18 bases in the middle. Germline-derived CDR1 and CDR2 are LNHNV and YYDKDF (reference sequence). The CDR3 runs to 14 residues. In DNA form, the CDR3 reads TGTGCCACCGAAGAGGCAGGGCGGGGGACTGAAGCTTTCTTT. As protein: CATEEAGRGTEAFF.

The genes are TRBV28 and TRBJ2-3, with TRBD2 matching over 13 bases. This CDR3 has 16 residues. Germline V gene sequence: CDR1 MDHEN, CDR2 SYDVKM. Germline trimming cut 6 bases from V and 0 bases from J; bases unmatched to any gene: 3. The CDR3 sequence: CASRLAGGPSTDTQYF. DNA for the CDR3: TGTGCCAGCAGACTAGCGGGAGGGCCGAGCACAGATACGCAGTATTTT.